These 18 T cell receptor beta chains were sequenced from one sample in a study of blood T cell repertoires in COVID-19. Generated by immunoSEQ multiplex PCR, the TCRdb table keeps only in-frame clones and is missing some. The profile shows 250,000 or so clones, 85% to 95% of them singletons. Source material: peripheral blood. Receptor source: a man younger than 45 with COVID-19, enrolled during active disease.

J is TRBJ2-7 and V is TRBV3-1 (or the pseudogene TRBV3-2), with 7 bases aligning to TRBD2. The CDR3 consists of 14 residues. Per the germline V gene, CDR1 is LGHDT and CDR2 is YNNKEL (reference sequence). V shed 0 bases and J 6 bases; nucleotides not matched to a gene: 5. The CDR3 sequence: CASSQDAGVFEQYF. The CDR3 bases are TGTGCCAGCAGCCAAGACGCGGGAGTATTCGAGCAGTACTTC.

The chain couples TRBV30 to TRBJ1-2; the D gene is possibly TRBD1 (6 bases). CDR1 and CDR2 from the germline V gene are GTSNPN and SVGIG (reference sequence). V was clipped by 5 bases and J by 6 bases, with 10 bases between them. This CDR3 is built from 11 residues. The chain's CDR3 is CAWGTGNGYTF. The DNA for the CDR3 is TGTGCCTGGGGTACAGGGAATGGCTACACCTTC.

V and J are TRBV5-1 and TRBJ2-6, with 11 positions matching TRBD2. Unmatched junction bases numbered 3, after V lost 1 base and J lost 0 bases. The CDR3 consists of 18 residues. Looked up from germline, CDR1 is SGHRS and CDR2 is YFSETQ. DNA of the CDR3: TGCGCCAGCAGCTTGAACCTAGCGGGGGGCTCTGGGGCCAACGTCCTGACTTTC. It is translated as CASSLNLAGGSGANVLTF. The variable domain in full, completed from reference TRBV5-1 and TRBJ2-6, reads KAGVTQTPRYLIKTRGQQVTLSCSPISGHRSVSWYQQTPGQGLQFLFEYFSETQRNKGNFPGRFSGRQFSNSRSEMNVSTLELGDSALYLCASSLNLAGGSGANVLTFGAGSRLTVL.

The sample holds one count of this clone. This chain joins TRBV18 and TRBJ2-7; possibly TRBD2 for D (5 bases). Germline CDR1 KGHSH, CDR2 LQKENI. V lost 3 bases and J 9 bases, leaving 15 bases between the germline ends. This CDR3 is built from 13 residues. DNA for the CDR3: TGTGCCAGCTCACCCAGGAGCGCCGGGGTGCAGTACTTC. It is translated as CASSPRSAGVQYF.

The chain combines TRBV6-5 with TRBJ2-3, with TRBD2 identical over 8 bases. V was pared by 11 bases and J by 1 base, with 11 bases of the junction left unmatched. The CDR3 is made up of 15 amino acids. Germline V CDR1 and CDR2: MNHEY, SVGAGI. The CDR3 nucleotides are TGTGCCTCGCGACGGAGCGGGAGAGGCACAGATACGCAGTATTTT. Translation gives CASRRSGRGTDTQYF.

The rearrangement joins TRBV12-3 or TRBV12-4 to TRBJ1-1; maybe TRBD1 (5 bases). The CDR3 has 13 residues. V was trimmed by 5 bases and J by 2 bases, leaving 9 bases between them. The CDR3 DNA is TGTGCCAGCAGTATCGGGGGAAACACTGAAGCTTTCTTT. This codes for CASSIGGNTEAFF.

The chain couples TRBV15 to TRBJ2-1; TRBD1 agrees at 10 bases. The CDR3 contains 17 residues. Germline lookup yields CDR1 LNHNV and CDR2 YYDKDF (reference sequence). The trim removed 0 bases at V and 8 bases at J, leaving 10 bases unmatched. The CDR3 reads CATSRDPPGQGIYEQFF. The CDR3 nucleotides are TGTGCCACCAGCAGAGACCCCCCGGGACAGGGGATCTATGAGCAGTTCTTC.

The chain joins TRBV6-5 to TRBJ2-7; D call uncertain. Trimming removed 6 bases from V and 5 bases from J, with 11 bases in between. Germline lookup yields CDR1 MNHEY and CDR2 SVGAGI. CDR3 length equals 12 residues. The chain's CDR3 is CASRDAVDEQYF. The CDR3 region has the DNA TGTGCCAGCAGAGATGCGGTCGACGAGCAGTACTTC.

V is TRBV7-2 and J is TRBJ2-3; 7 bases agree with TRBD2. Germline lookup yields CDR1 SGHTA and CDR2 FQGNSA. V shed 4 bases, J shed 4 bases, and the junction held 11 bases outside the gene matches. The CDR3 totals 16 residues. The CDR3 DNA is TGTGCCAGCAGCTCGACGACTAGCTTAAAGTCAGATACGCAGTATTTT. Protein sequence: CASSSTTSLKSDTQYF.

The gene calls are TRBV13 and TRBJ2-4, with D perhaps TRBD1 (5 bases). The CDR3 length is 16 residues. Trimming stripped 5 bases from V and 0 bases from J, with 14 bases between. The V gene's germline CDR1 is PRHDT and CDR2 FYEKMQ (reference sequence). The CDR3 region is CASSPQGTVAKNIQYF. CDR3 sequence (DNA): TGTGCCAGCAGCCCTCAGGGCACGGTAGCCAAAAACATTCAGTACTTC.

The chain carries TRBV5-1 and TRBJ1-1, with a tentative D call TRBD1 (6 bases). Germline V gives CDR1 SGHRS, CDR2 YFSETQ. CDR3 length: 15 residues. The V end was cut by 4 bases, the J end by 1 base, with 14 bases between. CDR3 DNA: TGCGCCAGCAGCCGCTGGGACACGCAGAACACTGAAGCTTTCTTT. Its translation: CASSRWDTQNTEAFF.

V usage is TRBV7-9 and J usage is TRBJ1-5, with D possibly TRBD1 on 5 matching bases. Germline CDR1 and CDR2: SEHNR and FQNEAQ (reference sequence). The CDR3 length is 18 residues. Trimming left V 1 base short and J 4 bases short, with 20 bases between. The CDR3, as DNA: TGTGCCAGCAGCTTAGAAGGGGACGGGGATGGAGGGAATCAGCCCCAGCATTTT. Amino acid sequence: CASSLEGDGDGGNQPQHF.

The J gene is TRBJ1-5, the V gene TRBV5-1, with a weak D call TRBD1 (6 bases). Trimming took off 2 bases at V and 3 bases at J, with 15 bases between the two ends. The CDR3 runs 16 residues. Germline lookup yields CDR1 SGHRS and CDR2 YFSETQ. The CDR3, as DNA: TGCGCCAGCAGCTTAGGGGGTACAGGTAACAATCAGCCCCAGCATTTT. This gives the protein CASSLGGTGNNQPQHF.

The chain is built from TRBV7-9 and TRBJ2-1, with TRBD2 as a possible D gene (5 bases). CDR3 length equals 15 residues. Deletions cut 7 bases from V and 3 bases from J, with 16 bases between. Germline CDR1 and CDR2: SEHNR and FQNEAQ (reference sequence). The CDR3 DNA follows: TGTGCCAGCAACCGACACGGGAACCTCTACAATGAGCAGTTCTTC. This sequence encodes CASNRHGNLYNEQFF. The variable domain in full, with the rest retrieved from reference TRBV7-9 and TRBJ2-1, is DTGVSQNPRHKITKRGQNVTFRCDPISEHNRLYWYRQTLGQGPEFLTYFQNEAQLEKSRLLSDRFSAERPKGSFSTLEIQRTEQGDSAMYLCASNRHGNLYNEQFFGPGTRLTVL.

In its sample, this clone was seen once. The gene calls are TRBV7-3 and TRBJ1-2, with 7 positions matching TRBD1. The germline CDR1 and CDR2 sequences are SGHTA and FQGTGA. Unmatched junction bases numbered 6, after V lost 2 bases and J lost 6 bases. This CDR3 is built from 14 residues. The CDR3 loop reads CASSLGDREDGYTF. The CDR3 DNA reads TGTGCCAGCAGCTTAGGCGACAGGGAAGATGGCTACACCTTC.

CDR3 DNA: TGTGCCAGCAGCCGTGGAGACAGCAGCCAGCCCCAGCATTTT. Translating it yields CASSRGDSSQPQHF. The chain is built from TRBV3-1 (or the pseudogene TRBV3-2) and TRBJ1-5, with D possibly matching TRBD1 (5 bases). This CDR3 contains 14 residues. Germline V gene sequence: CDR1 LGHDT, CDR2 YNNKEL (reference sequence). The V end was cut by 4 bases, the J end by 7 bases, with 14 bases between.

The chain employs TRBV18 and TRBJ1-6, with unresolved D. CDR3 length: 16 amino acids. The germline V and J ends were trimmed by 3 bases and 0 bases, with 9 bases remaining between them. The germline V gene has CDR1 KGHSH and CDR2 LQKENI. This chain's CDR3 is CASSPTSSSYNSPLHF. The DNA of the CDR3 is TGTGCCAGCTCACCGACGTCTAGCTCCTATAATTCACCCCTCCACTTT.

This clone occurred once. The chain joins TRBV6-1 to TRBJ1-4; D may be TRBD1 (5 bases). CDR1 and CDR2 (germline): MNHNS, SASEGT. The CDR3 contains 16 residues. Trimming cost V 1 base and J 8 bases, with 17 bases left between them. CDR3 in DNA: TGTGCCAGCAGTGAAGACGGTATAGGGGTTTGGGAAAAACTGTTTTTT. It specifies CASSEDGIGVWEKLFF.